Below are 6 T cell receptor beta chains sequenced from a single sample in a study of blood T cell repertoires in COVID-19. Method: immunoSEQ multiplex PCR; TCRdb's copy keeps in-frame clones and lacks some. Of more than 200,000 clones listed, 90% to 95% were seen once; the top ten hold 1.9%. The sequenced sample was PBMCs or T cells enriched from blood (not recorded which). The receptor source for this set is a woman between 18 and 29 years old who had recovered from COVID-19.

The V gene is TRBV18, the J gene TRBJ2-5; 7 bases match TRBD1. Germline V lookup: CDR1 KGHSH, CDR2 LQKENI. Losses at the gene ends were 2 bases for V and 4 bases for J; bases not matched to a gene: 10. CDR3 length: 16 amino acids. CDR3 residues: CASSPSTGEGLETQYF. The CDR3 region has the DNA TGTGCCAGCTCACCATCTACAGGGGAAGGTCTAGAGACCCAGTACTTC.

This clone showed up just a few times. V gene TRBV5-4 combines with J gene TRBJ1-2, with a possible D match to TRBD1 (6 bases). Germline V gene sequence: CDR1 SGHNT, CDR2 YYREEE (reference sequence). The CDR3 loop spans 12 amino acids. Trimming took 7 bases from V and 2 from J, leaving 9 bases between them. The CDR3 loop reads CASRQGNYGYTF. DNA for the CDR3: TGTGCCAGCCGTCAGGGGAACTATGGCTACACCTTC.

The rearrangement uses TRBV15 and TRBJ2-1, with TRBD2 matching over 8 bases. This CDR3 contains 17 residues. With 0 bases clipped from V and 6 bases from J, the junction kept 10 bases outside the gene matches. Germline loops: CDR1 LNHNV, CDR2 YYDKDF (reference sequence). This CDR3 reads CATSRDLTGLAGNEQFF. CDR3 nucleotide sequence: TGTGCCACCAGCAGAGATTTAACGGGTCTAGCGGGCAATGAGCAGTTCTTC.

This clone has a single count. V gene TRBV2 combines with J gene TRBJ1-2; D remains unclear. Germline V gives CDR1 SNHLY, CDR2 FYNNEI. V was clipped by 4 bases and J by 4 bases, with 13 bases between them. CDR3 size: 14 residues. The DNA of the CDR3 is TGTGCCAGCAGTGGCTCCGAGGGTTTCTATGGCTACACCTTC. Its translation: CASSGSEGFYGYTF.

The CDR3: CAISGDTSNQPQHF. The CDR3 coding sequence is TGTGCCATCAGTGGGGACACTAGCAATCAGCCCCAGCATTTT. The chain joins TRBV10-3 to TRBJ1-5; a possible D gene is TRBD1 (6 bases). The length of the CDR3 is 14 residues. Per germline, CDR1 ENHRY and CDR2 SYGVKD. V was trimmed by 4 bases and J by 0 bases, leaving 7 bases between them.

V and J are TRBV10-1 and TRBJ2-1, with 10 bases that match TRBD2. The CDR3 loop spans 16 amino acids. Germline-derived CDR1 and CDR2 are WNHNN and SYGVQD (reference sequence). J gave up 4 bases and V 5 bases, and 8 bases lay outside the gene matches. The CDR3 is CASSPVTSGKYNEQFF. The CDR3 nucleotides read TGCGCCAGCAGTCCGGTAACTAGCGGGAAGTACAATGAGCAGTTCTTC.